Given below is one TCR beta chain in context. The entry originates in a study of shared clonotypes between healthy human individuals. Source study methods: Filtering differed since immunoSEQ provided only junctions, with no quality scores. Some clones are missing from TCRdb's copy, which holds only in-frame ones; the method was immunoSEQ multiplex PCR. V, J and clone size are taken as reported in that table, and D and trimming were inferred from the DNA itself. The table records about 470,000 clones, about 76% of them present only once. Only Caucasian adults living in Nashville, Tennessee served as donors. CDR3 length equals 16 residues. With 4 bases clipped from V and 6 bases from J, the junction kept 12 bases outside the gene matches. Germline V CDR1 and CDR2: SGDLS, YYNGEE.

This chain links TRBV9 with TRBJ2-2; 7 bases agree with TRBD1. The sample was PBMCs. The source of this sequence is a woman aged 40 to 49 in good health. Some clones in this sample may be carry-over from other donors' samples. The CDR3 is CASSPRQGWGAGELFF. The DNA for the CDR3 is TGTGCCAGCAGCCCCCGACAGGGTTGGGGAGCCGGGGAGCTGTTTTTT.